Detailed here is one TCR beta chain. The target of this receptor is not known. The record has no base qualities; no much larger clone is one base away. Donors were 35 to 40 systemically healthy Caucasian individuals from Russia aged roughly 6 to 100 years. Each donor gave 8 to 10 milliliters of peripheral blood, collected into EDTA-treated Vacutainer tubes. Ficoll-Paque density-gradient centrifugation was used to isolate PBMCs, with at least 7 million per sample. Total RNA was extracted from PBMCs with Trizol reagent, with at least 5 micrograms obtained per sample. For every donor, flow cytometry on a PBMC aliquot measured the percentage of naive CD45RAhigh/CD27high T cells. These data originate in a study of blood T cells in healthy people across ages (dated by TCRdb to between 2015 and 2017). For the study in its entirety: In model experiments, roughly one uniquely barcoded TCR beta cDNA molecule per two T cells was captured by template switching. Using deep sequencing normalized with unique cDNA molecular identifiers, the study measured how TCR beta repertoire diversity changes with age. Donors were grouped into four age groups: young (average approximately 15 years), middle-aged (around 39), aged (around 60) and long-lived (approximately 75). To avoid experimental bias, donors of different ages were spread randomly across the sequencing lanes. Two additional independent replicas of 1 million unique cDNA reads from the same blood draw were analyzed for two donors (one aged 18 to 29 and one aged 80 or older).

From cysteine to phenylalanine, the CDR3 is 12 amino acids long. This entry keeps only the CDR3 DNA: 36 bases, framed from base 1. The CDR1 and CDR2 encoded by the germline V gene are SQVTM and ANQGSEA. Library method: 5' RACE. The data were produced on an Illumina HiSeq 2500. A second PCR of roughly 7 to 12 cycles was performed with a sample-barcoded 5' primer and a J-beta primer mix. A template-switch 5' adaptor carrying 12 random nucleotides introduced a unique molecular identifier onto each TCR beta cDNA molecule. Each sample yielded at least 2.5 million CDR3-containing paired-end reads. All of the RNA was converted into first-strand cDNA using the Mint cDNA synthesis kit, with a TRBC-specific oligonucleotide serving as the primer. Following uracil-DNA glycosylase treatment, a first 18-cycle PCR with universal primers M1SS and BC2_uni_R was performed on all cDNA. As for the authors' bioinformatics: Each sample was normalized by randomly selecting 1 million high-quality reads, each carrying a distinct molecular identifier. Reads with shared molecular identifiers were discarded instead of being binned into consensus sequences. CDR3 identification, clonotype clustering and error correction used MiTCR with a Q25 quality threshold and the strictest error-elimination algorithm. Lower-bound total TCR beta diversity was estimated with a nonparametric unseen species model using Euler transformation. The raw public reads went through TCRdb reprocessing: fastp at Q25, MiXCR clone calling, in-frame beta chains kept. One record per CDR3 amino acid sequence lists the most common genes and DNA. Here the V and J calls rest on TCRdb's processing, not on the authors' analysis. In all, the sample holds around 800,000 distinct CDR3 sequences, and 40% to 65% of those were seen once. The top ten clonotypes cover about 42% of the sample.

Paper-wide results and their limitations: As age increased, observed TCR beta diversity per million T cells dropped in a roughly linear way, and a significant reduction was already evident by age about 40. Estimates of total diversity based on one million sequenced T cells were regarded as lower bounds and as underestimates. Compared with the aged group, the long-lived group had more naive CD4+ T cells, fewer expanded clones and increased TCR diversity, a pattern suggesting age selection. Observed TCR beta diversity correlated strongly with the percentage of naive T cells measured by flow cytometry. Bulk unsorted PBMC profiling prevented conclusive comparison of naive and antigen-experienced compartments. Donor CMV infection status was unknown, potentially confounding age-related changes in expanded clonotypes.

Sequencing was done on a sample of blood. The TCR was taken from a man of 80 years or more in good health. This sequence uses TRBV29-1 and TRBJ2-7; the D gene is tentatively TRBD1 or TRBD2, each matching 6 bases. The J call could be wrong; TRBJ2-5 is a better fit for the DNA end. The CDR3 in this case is CSGRGAPETQYF. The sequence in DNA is TGCAGCGGTAGGGGGGCTCCGGAGACCCAGTACTTC.